Below are 19 T cell receptor beta chains sequenced from a single sample in a study of long-term antiretroviral therapy in people with HIV. Samples were assayed with immunoSEQ v3.0 at survey level. Sequencing used immunoSEQ multiplex PCR; TCRdb keeps in-frame clones, though not all of them. The profile shows about 17,000 clones, approximately 81% of them singletons. Sequencing was performed on unsorted PBMCs, taken 0.3 years before starting antiretroviral therapy. Receptors originate from a man aged 45-65 years with HIV.

This clone was recorded once. The chain employs TRBV10-3 and TRBJ2-3; 10 nucleotides match TRBD2. This CDR3 has 14 residues. The ends lost 5 bases at V and 6 bases at J; junction bases unmatched: 5. Germline V gene lookup returns CDR1 ENHRY and CDR2 SYGVKD. CDR3 bases: TGTGCCATCAGTAAACCTAGCGGGAGTGATACGCAGTATTTT. This sequence encodes CAISKPSGSDTQYF.

The chain uses TRBV27 and TRBJ2-7; D unresolved. Trimming took 2 bases from V and 5 from J, leaving 19 bases between them. The germline V gene has CDR1 MNHEY and CDR2 SMNVEV (reference sequence). The CDR3 is 16 amino acids. The CDR3 nucleotides are TGTGCCAGCAGTTTACTCAAAACTTTTCCGGTAAACGAGCAGTACTTC. Translated, it gives CASSLLKTFPVNEQYF.

The chain joins TRBV7-9 to TRBJ2-5; D might be TRBD1 (5 bases). Deletions cut 5 bases from V and 5 bases from J, with 18 bases between. The germline CDR1 and CDR2 sequences are SEHNR and FQNEAQ (reference sequence). The CDR3 totals 15 residues. This CDR3 reads CASSPRNRTRETQYF. The CDR3 DNA is TGTGCCAGCAGCCCGAGGAACAGGACCAGGGAGACCCAGTACTTC.

There are a few counts of this clone. V usage is TRBV27 and J usage is TRBJ2-7; D perhaps matches TRBD1 (6 bases). CDR1 is MNHEY and CDR2 is SMNVEV in the germline V gene (reference sequence). The CDR3 totals 14 residues. V lost 3 bases and J 3 bases, leaving 12 bases between the germline ends. The CDR3 coding sequence is TGTGCCAGCAGTTTGACAGGCCTTTACTACGAGCAGTACTTC. Translated: CASSLTGLYYEQYF.

The chain recombines TRBV6-6 with TRBJ1-4, with D possibly matching TRBD1 (5 bases). The CDR3 runs 14 residues. V was trimmed by 6 bases and J by 3 bases, leaving 11 bases between them. Per the germline V gene, CDR1 is MNHNY and CDR2 is SVGAGI (reference sequence). The CDR3 region is CASSPGGSNEKLFF. The CDR3 DNA sequence: TGTGCCAGCAGCCCGGGGGGGTCTAATGAAAAACTGTTTTTT.

This clone is medium-sized by share. V is TRBV7-6 and J is TRBJ1-3; D unresolved. The CDR3 extends over 15 amino acids. CDR1 is SGHVS and CDR2 is FNYEAQ in the germline V gene. V was trimmed by 3 bases and J by 0 bases, leaving 9 bases between them. CDR3 coding DNA: TGTGCCAGCAGCTTTGGGTACGGCTCTGGAAACACCATATATTTT. Encoded protein: CASSFGYGSGNTIYF. The whole variable domain, remainder taken from reference TRBV7-6 and TRBJ1-3, is GAGVSQSPRYKVTKRGQDVALRCDPISGHVSLYWYRQALGQGPEFLTYFNYEAQQDKSGLPNDRFSAERPEGSISTLTIQRTEQRDSAMYRCASSFGYGSGNTIYFGEGSWLTVV.

The V call is TRBV7-3, the J call TRBJ1-1; 8 nucleotides match TRBD1. The trim removed 2 bases at V and 8 bases at J, leaving 7 bases unmatched. The germline V gene has CDR1 SGHTA and CDR2 FQGTGA. CDR3 size: 14 residues. CDR3 amino acids: CASSLGRGQGEAFF. In DNA form, the CDR3 reads TGTGCCAGCAGCTTAGGCAGGGGGCAAGGGGAAGCTTTCTTT.

This chain uses TRBV30 with TRBJ1-2, with 9 bases lining up with TRBD1. The CDR3 is made up of 14 amino acids. Looked up from germline, CDR1 is GTSNPN and CDR2 is SVGIG (reference sequence). V lost 2 bases to trimming and J lost 4 bases; unmatched junction nucleotides: 5. This CDR3 reads CAWSPQGAGYGYTF. In DNA form, the CDR3 reads TGTGCCTGGAGTCCACAGGGGGCAGGCTATGGCTACACCTTC.

This clone was seen once. The gene calls are TRBV4-1 and TRBJ2-3; D call uncertain. Trimming removed 2 bases at V and 6 bases at J, with 6 bases between. Germline CDR1 MGHRA, CDR2 YSYEKL. The CDR3 contains 12 residues. CDR3 sequence: CASSQPGDTQYF. Here the CDR3 DNA reads TGCGCCAGCAGCCAACCGGGCGATACGCAGTATTTT.

The genes are TRBV7-9 and TRBJ2-3; D gene uncertain. The CDR3 sequence is 14 residues long. V lost 1 base, J lost 2 bases, and 7 bases lay in between. Germline lookup yields CDR1 SEHNR and CDR2 FQNEAQ (reference sequence). The CDR3 DNA sequence: TGTGCCAGCAGCTTAGGTGGCTACACAGATACGCAGTATTTT. This gives the protein CASSLGGYTDTQYF.

V and J are TRBV12-5 and TRBJ1-1; a possible D gene is TRBD1 (5 bases). This CDR3 comprises 18 residues. V was cut by 1 base and J by 0 bases, with 18 bases left in between. From germline, CDR1 is LGHNT and CDR2 FRNRAP. This CDR3 is CASGLASGLGKMNTEAFF. For the CDR3, the DNA is TGTGCTAGTGGTTTGGCCTCAGGGTTAGGGAAAATGAACACTGAAGCTTTCTTT.

The V call is TRBV2, the J call TRBJ1-6; 10 positions agree with TRBD1. The CDR3 has 14 amino acids. J gave up 7 bases and V 6 bases, and 3 bases lay outside the gene matches. The V gene's germline CDR1 is SNHLY and CDR2 FYNNEI. The CDR3 nucleotides are TGTGCCAGCAGAAGGGGACAGGGGAATTCACCCCTCCACTTT. Translated: CASRRGQGNSPLHF. Full variable domain (remainder filled in from reference TRBV2 and TRBJ1-6): EPEVTQTPSHQVTQMGQEVILRCVPISNHLYFYWYRQILGQKVEFLVSFYNNEISEKSEIFDDQFSVERPDGSNFTLKIRSTKLEDSAMYFCASRRGQGNSPLHFGNGTRLTVT.

The CDR3 nucleotides read TGTGCCAGTAGCCGGGCCGTTTATAGCAATCAGCCCCAGCATTTT. Residues: CASSRAVYSNQPQHF. The chain has TRBV19 and TRBJ1-5, with D unresolved. The CDR3 has 15 residues. The V end lost 6 bases, the J end lost 0 bases, and 12 bases lay between the germline ends. Germline CDR1 reads LNHDA; CDR2 reads SQIVND (reference sequence).

The V call is TRBV9, the J call TRBJ1-2; maybe TRBD1 (5 bases). This CDR3 region has 16 residues. Trimming removed 4 bases from V and 1 base from J, with 17 bases in between. Germline V gives CDR1 SGDLS, CDR2 YYNGEE. The CDR3 DNA reads as TGTGCCAGCAGCCCAAACAGACAGTCAATTAACTATGGCTACACCTTC. Translation gives CASSPNRQSINYGYTF.

This chain links TRBV18 with TRBJ2-7; 7 bases are shared with TRBD1. Losses at the gene ends were 6 bases for V and 5 bases for J; bases not matched to a gene: 4. The CDR3 totals 12 residues. Germline lookup yields CDR1 KGHSH and CDR2 LQKENI. CDR3 in amino acids: CASSLGQDEQYF. The CDR3 DNA sequence: TGTGCCAGCTCTCTAGGACAGGACGAGCAGTACTTC.

The chain combines TRBV7-2 with TRBJ2-7; D perhaps matches TRBD2 (6 bases). Germline CDR1 reads SGHTA; CDR2 reads FQGNSA. The CDR3 runs 15 residues. Trimming took 1 base from V and 3 from J, leaving 13 bases between them. CDR3 in amino acids: CASSLVEGLDYEQYF. CDR3 DNA sequence: TGTGCCAGCAGCTTAGTGGAGGGCCTTGACTACGAGCAGTACTTC.

The V gene is TRBV6-5, the J gene TRBJ1-3, with D hard to call. Trimming removed 0 bases at V and 4 bases at J, with 10 bases between. There are 15 residues in the CDR3. Germline V gene sequence: CDR1 MNHEY, CDR2 SVGAGI. The CDR3 loop is CASSYSGSSGNTIYF. DNA for the CDR3: TGTGCCAGCAGTTACTCAGGCTCGTCAGGAAACACCATATATTTT.

The chain links TRBV4-3 to TRBJ2-1; the D gene is possibly TRBD1 (6 bases). This CDR3 has 16 amino acids. V lost 0 bases, J lost 10 bases, and 19 bases lay in between. In germline, CDR1 is LGHNA, CDR2 YSLEER. CDR3 residues: CASSQDTLNPGQEQFF. Here the CDR3 DNA reads TGCGCCAGCAGCCAAGATACCCTAAATCCGGGACAAGAGCAGTTCTTC.

This clone was detected a few times. An end of the junction differs from the germline gene, which may be a read error. The chain couples TRBV7-7 to TRBJ2-5; 11 bases fit TRBD2. The CDR3 has 14 residues. Per the germline V gene, CDR1 is SSHAT and CDR2 is FNYEAQ (reference sequence). The CDR3, as DNA: TGTGCTAGCAGCTCACTAGCGGGGGAAGAGACCCAGTACTTC. It is translated as CASSSLAGEETQYF.